This TCR beta chain was identified in a study of T cell clonotyping in hematopoietic cell transplantation. Assay: immunoSEQ multiplex PCR; the TCRdb copy retains only in-frame clones and omits some. The data hold about 6,700 clones, with 37% observed a single time. V was cut by 11 bases and J by 3 bases, with 11 bases left in between. The CDR3 is 12 amino acids. Germline loops: CDR1 LNHDA, CDR2 SQIVND (reference sequence). Study-wide results and limits: Cells were unsorted, so CD4 and CD8 contributions were not separated.

This clone was observed a few times. Antigen: not known. This chain uses TRBV19 with TRBJ1-5, with no clear D. The receptor was isolated from a female patient between 55 and 75 years old who had an allogeneic stem cell transplant, so the T cells may come from the graft donor. Some clones in this sample may be carry-over from other donors' samples. The source was peripheral blood mononuclear cells, collected 30 days after allogeneic stem cell transplant. The CDR3 nucleotides are TGTGCCTCTTGTTTTTCCAATCAGCCCCAGCATTTT. Translated, it gives CASCFSNQPQHF.